This T cell receptor beta chain stems from a study of T cells in Graves' hyperthyroidism and ophthalmopathy. RNA transcripts yielded amplified TCR beta CDR3 regions. First-round RT-PCR of the TCR CDR3 relied on the HTBI primer set. TCRdb re-analysed the multiplex PCR reads in MiXCR, keeping a single row per CDR3 protein. The data show 500,000 or so distinct CDR3 sequences, with 17% seen just once and approximately 18% held by the top ten. The J segment lost 5 bases and the V segment lost 2 bases, leaving 7 bases of the junction unmatched. The CDR3 totals 17 residues. Germline V gives CDR1 MNHEY, CDR2 SMNVEV (reference sequence).

The gene calls are TRBV27 and TRBJ2-1; 12 bases line up with TRBD2. The sample taken for sequencing was blood. The sequence was obtained from a woman between 18 and 29 years old with Graves' ophthalmopathy. For the CDR3, the DNA is TGTGCCAGCAGTTTAATACTAGCGGGGGGCCTAAACAATGAGCAGTTCTTC. Translated, it gives CASSLILAGGLNNEQFF.